Sequencing of this T cell receptor beta chain was carried out in a study of response to subunit inactivated influenza vaccine. MiXCR, run by TCRdb on the RT-PCR reads, gives a single entry per CDR3 protein. The sample includes 700,000 to 900,000 distinct CDR3 sequences, 21% of them seen just once. Germline trimming cut 1 base from V and 6 bases from J; bases unmatched to any gene: 8. The CDR3 contains 16 residues. Germline V CDR1 and CDR2: LGHNA, YNFKEQ. This clonotype came up many times. Its antigen is undetermined. Study-level findings and limits: Authors suggested seasonal influenza vaccinations each recruit few new T cells.

This TCR derives from a man aged 50 to 59 who received an inactivated influenza vaccine. The gene calls are TRBV4-2 and TRBJ2-1, with 8 bases matching TRBD2. The specimen was PBMCs from blood, collected more than 4 days after vaccination. The CDR3 DNA sequence: TGTGCCAGCAGCCAAGGAGACGGGGGGGCCTTCAATGAGCAGTTCTTC. Translated: CASSQGDGGAFNEQFF.